This T cell receptor beta chain was identified in a study of early T cells in non-severe SARS-CoV-2 infection. Trimming removed 0 bases from V and 7 bases from J, with 31 bases in between. The CDR3 consists of 20 residues. The germline V gene encodes CDR1 LGHDT and CDR2 YNNKEL (reference sequence). TCRdb itself ran the 5' RACE reads through MiXCR, one entry per CDR3 protein. Found here are nearly 60,000 distinct CDR3 sequences, over 9.5% of them singletons; the top ten hold roughly a tenth. The receptor was derived from an adult who was a healthcare worker with PCR-confirmed SARS-CoV-2 infection or an uninfected control (not recorded which). The sample consisted of whole blood. The chain recombines TRBV3-1 with TRBJ2-7, with D tentatively TRBD1 (5 bases). The chain's CDR3 is CASSQDLLFSTRVLFSEQYF. The DNA of the CDR3 is TGTGCCAGCAGCCAAGATTTACTTTTTTCGACCAGGGTCCTTTTTTCGGAGCAGTACTTC.